This T cell receptor (beta chain) came from a study of blood T cell repertoires in COVID-19. The assay was immunoSEQ multiplex PCR, and TCRdb's table has in-frame clones only and misses some. The table lists hundreds of thousands of clones, 85% of them singletons. Per the germline V gene, CDR1 is SGDLS and CDR2 is YYNGEE. Between the trimmed V and J ends, which lost 4 bases and 4 bases, there was a span of 12 bases. The CDR3 runs to 14 residues. This clone was seen only a few times. The genes are TRBV9 and TRBJ1-3; D is possibly TRBD1 (6 bases). The TCR sequence derives from a man aged 45-60 years with COVID-19, enrolled during active disease. The sample consisted of peripheral blood. This CDR3 is CASSPRQAGNTIYF. CDR3 DNA: TGTGCCAGCAGCCCAAGACAGGCCGGAAACACCATATATTTT.